This T cell receptor (beta chain) was sequenced during a study of T cell repertoires in cytomegalovirus infection. Overall study: CMV infection together with matching HLA type was indicated by public TCR beta signatures.

Worth noting for this clonotype: What it recognizes is unknown.

TCRdb re-derived calls from the reads in MiXCR, one entry per CDR3 protein. Altogether 650,000 to 900,000 distinct CDR3 sequences are present, 32% being singletons, with the ten largest covering around 12%. Germline V gene sequence: CDR1 MGHRA, CDR2 YSYEKL. V lost 1 base to trimming and J lost 5 bases, with 12 bases between them. The CDR3 extends over 14 amino acids. Sequencing used cultured CD8+ T cells from PBMCs, obtained from culture after CMV antigen stimulation. The TCR was taken from a human donor in good health (CMV status not recorded). Some clones in this sample may be carry-over from other donors' samples. The chain couples TRBV4-1 to TRBJ2-7; no firm D call. The CDR3 sequence is CASSQAALADEQYF. The CDR3 coding sequence is TGCGCCAGCAGCCAAGCGGCCCTTGCCGACGAGCAGTACTTC.